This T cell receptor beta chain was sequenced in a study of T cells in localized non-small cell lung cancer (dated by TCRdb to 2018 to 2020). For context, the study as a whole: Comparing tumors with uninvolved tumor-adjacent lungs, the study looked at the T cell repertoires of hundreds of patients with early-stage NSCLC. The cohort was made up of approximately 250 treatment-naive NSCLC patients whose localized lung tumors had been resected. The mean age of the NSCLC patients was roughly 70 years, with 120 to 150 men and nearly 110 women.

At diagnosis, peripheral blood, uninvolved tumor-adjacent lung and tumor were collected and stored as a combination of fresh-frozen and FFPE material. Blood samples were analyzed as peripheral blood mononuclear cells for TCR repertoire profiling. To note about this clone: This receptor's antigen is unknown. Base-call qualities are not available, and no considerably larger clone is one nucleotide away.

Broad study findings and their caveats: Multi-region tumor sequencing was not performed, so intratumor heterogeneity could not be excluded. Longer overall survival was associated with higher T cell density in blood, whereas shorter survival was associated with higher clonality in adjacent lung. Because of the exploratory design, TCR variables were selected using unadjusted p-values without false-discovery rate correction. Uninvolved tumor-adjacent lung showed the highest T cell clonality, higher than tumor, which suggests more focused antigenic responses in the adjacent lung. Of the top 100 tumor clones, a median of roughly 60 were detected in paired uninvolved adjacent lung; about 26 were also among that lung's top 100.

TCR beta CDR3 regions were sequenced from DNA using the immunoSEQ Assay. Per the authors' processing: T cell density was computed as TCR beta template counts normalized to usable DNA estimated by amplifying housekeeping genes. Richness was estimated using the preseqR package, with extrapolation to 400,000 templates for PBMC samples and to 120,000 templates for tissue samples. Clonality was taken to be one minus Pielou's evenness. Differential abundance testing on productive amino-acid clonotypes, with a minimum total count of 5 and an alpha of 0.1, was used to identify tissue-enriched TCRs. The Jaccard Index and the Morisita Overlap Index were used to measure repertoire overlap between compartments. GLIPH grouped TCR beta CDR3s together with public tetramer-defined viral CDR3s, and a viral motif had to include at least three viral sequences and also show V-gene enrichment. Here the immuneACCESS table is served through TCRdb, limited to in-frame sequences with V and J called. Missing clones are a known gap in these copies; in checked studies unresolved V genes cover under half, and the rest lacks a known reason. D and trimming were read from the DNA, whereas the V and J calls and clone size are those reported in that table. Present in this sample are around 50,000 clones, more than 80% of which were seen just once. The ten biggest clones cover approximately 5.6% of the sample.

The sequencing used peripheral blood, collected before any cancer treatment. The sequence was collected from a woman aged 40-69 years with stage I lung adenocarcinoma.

The CDR3 protein: CASSLAGAPDYEQYF. The DNA reads TGCGCCAGCAGCTTGGCAGGGGCGCCCGACTACGAGCAGTACTTC. The sequence links TRBV5-1 to TRBJ2-7; the D segment could be TRBD1, given 6 matching bases. V is cut by 0 bases and J by 3 bases, and the space between the germline ends is 13 bases. Looking up the germline V gene yields CDR1 SGHRS and CDR2 YFSETQ. There are 15 amino acids in the CDR3, from cysteine to phenylalanine inclusive. Only the CDR3 portion is preserved as DNA: 45 bases, with reading frame beginning at the first base. With all but the CDR3 taken from the reference TRBV5-1 and TRBJ2-7 genes, the full variable domain is: KAGVTQTPRYLIKTRGQQVTLSCSPISGHRSVSWYQQTPGQGLQFLFEYFSETQRNKGNFPGRFSGRQFSNSRSEMNVSTLELGDSALYLCASSLAGAPDYEQYFGPGTRLTVT.